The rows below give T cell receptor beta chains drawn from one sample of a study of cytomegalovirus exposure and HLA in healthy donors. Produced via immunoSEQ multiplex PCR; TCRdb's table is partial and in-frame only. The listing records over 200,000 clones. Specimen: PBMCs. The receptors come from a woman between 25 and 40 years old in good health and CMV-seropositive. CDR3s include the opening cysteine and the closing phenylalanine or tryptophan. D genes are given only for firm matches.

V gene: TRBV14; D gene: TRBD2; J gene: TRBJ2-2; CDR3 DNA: TGTGCCAGCAGCCACCCGGGGGGTACAGCGGGGTCGCACACCGGGGAGCTGTTTTTT; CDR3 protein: CASSHPGGTAGSHTGELFF
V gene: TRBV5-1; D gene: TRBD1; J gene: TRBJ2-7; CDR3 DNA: TGCGCCAGCAGCGACGCCGGAACAGGGGCTCGGGAGCAGTACTTC; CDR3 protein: CASSDAGTGAREQYF
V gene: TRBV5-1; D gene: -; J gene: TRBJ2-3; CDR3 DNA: TGCGCCAGCAGCGCAATCGGGACAGATACGCAGTATTTT; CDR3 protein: CASSAIGTDTQYF
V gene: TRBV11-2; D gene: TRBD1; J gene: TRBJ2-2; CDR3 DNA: TGTGCCAGCAGCTTCCAAAGCGACAGGGTATACACCGGGGAGCTGTTTTTT; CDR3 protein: CASSFQSDRVYTGELFF
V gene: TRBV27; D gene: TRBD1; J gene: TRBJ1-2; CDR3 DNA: TGTGCCAGCAGTAAGGGGGCGGATGGCTACACCTTC; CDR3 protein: CASSKGADGYTF
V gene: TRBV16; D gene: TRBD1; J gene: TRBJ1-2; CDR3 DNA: TGTGCCAGCAGCCAAGTGACAGGGCTCTATGGCTACACCTTC; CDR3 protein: CASSQVTGLYGYTF
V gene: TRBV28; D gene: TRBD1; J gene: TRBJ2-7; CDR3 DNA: TGTGCCAGCAGTCCCCTAGGGGACAGGGGCCTCGAGCAGTACTTC; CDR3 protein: CASSPLGDRGLEQYF
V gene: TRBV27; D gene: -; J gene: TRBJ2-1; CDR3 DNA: TGTGCCAGCAGTTTGTTGCGGGTTGCGTCCTACAATGAGCAGTTCTTC; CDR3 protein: CASSLLRVASYNEQFF
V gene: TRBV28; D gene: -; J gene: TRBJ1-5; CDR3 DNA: TGTGCCAGCAGTTCGGTCCCAACTAGCAATCAGCCCCAGCATTTT; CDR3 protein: CASSSVPTSNQPQHF
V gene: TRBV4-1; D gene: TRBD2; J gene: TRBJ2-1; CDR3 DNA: TGCGCCAGCAGCCGTGGGACTAGCGGGGTCTACAATGAGCAGTTCTTC; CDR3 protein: CASSRGTSGVYNEQFF
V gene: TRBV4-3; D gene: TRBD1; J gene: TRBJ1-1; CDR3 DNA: TGCGCCAGCAGCCAAGGCGTCAGACAGGGAGGAGAAACTTTCTTT; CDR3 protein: CASSQGVRQGGETFF
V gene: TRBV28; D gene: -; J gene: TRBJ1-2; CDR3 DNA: TGTGCCACCCGGACAGCTCTAGAGTACACCTTC; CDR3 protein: CATRTALEYTF
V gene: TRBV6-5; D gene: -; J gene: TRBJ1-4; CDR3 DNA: TGTGCCAGCAGTCCGACAGAAAGTCGGGAAAAACTGTTTTTT; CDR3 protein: CASSPTESREKLFF
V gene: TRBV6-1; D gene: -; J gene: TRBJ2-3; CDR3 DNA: TGTGCCAGCAGGCTCCCGGACAGCCTCGATACGCAGTATTTT; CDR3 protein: CASRLPDSLDTQYF
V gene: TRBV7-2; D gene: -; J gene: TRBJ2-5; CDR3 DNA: TGTGCCAGCAGCTTATGGAGGGCGGTTGGGGAGACCCAGTACTTC; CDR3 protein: CASSLWRAVGETQYF
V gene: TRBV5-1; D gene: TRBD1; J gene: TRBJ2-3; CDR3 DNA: TGCGCCAGCAGCTTGGGGGACAGGGGCACAGATACGCAGTATTTT; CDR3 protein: CASSLGDRGTDTQYF
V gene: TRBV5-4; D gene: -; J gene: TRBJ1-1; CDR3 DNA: TGTGCCAGCAGCTTGGAGATGCAGGGGAACACTGAAGCTTTCTTT; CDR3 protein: CASSLEMQGNTEAFF
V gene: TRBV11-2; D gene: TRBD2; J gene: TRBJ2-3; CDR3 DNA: TGTGCCAGCAGCCGCAATTGGGGACTAGCGAGCACAGATACGCAGTATTTT; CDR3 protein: CASSRNWGLASTDTQYF
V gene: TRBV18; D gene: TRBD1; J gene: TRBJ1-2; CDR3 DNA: TGTGCCAGCTCACCCCTCAACCCGACAGGGGATAATGGCTACACCTTC; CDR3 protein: CASSPLNPTGDNGYTF
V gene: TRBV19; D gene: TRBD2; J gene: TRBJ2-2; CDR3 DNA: TGTGCCACAATCTCCGGGACTAGAGTTCCCGGGGAGCTGTTTTTT; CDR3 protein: CATISGTRVPGELFF
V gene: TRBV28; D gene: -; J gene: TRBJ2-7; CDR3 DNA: TGTGCCAGCAGCGGAACAGGGTCGTACGAGCAGTACTTC; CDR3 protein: CASSGTGSYEQYF
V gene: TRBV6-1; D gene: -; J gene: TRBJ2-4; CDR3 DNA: TGTGCCAGCAGTGACCCCCTCACTAGCCTGTTGGGCATTCAGTACTTC; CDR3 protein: CASSDPLTSLLGIQYF
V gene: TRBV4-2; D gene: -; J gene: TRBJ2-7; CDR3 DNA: TGTGCCAGCAGCCAAGAGCCTTTGCAGTACCCGTACTACGAGCAGTACTTC; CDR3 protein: CASSQEPLQYPYYEQYF
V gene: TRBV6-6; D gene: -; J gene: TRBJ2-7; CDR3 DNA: TGTGCCAGCAGCTTCTCCTACGAGCAGTACTTC; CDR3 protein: CASSFSYEQYF
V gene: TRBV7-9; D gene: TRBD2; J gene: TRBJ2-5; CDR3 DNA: TGTGCCAGCAGCTTAGTACTAGCGGTTGAGACCCAGTACTTC; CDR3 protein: CASSLVLAVETQYF
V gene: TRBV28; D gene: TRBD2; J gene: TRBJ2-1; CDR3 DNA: TGTGCCAGCAGTTTTTCTAGCGGAGCGTACAATGAGCAGTTCTTC; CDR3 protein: CASSFSSGAYNEQFF
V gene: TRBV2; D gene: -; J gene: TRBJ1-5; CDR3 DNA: TGTGCCAGCAGAGGGGCCACCGAACAGCCCCAGCATTTT; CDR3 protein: CASRGATEQPQHF
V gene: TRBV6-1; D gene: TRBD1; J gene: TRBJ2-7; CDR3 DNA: TGTGCCAGCCACAGGACAGGAGTCTCCTACGAGCAGTACTTC; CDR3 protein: CASHRTGVSYEQYF
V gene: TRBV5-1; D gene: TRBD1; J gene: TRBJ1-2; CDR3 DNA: TGCGCCAGCAGCCCCTCCGGGACAGGGGGCGGCTACACCTTC; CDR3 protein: CASSPSGTGGGYTF
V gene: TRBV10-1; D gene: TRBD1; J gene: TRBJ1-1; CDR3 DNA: TGCGCCAGCAGTGGGGGACAGGGGCCGATTGTGAAAGCTTTCTTT; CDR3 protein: CASSGGQGPIVKAFF
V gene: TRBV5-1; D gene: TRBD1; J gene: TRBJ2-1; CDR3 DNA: TGCGCCAGCAGCACGGGGACAGGAGTCGGTCGGGAGCAGTTCTTC; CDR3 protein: CASSTGTGVGREQFF
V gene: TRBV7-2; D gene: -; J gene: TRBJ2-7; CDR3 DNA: TGTGCCAGCAGCTTGAGGACATGGGGCAGGGCCGTCTACGAGCAGTACTTC; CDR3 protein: CASSLRTWGRAVYEQYF